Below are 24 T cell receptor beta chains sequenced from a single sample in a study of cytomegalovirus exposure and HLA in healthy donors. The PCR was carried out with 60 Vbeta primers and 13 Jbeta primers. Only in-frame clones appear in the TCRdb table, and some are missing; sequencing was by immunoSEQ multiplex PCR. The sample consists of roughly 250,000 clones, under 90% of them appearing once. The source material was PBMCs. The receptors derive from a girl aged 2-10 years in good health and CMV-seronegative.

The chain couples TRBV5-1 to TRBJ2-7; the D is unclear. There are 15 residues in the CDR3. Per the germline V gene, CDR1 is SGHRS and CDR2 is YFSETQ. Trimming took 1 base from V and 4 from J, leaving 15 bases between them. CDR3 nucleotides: TGCGCCAGCAGCTTGTCCTCCGAGACAACGTACGAGCAGTACTTC. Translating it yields CASSLSSETTYEQYF.

CDR3 loop: CSVEEDYYEQYF. DNA for the CDR3: TGCAGCGTTGAGGAGGATTACTACGAGCAGTACTTC. The chain has TRBV29-1 and TRBJ2-7; D perhaps matches TRBD2 (5 bases). Germline V gene sequence: CDR1 SQVTM, CDR2 ANQGSEA. The CDR3 has 12 residues. The V and J ends lost 3 bases and 3 bases respectively, with 9 bases between them.

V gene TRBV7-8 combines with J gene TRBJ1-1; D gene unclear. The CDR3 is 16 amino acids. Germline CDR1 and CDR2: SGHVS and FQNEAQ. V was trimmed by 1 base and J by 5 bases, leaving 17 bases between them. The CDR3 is CASSLEPRVLRTEAFF. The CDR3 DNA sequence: TGTGCCAGCAGCTTAGAGCCCCGGGTCCTGAGGACTGAAGCTTTCTTT. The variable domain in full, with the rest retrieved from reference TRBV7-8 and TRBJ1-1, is GAGVSQSPRYKVAKRGQDVALRCDPISGHVSLFWYQQALGQGPEFLTYFQNEAQLDKSGLPSDRFFAERPEGSVSTLKIQRTQQEDSAVYLCASSLEPRVLRTEAFFGQGTRLTVV.

The CDR3 region has the DNA TGTGCCAGCAGCTTCGCAGGGGGCAATGGCTACACCTTC. Translating it yields CASSFAGGNGYTF. The V and J genes are TRBV5-4 and TRBJ1-2, with 8 bases aligning to TRBD1. Germline V gene sequence: CDR1 SGHNT, CDR2 YYREEE (reference sequence). Germline trimming cut 2 bases from V and 6 bases from J; bases unmatched to any gene: 3. CDR3 length: 13 residues.

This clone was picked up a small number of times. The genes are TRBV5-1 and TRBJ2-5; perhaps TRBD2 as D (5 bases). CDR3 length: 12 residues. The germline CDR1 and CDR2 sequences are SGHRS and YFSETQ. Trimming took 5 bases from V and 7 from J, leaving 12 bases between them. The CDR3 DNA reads TGCGCCAGCAGTACGGACTCGGGGACCCAGTACTTC. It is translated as CASSTDSGTQYF.

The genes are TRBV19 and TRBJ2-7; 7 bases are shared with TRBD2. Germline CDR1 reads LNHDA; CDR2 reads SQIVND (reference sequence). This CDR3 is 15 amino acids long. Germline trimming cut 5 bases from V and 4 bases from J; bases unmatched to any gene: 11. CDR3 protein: CASSDPGRVRYEQYF. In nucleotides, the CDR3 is TGTGCCAGTAGTGACCCGGGGAGGGTCCGGTACGAGCAGTACTTC. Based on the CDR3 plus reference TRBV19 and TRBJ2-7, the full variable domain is DGGITQSPKYLFRKEGQNVTLSCEQNLNHDAMYWYRQDPGQGLRLIYYSQIVNDFQKGDIAEGYSVSREKKESFPLTVTSAQKNPTAFYLCASSDPGRVRYEQYFGPGTRLTVT.

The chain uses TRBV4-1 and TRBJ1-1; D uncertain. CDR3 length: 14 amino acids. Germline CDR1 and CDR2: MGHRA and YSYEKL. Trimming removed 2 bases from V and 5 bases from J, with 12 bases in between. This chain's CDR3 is CASSQSAARTEAFF. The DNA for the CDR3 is TGCGCCAGCAGCCAAAGCGCAGCACGGACTGAAGCTTTCTTT.

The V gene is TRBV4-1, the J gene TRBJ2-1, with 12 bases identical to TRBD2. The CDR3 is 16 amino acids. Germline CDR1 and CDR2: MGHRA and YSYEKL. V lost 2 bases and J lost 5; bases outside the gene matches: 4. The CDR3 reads CASSQSGLAGNNEQFF. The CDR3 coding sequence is TGCGCCAGCAGCCAATCCGGACTAGCGGGAAACAATGAGCAGTTCTTC.

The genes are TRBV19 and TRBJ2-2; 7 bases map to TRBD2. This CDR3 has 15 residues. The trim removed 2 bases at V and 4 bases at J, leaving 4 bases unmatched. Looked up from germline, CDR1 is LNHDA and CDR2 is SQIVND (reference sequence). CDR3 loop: CASSIIGTITGELFF. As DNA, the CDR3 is TGTGCCAGTAGTATAATTGGGACTATCACCGGGGAGCTGTTTTTT.

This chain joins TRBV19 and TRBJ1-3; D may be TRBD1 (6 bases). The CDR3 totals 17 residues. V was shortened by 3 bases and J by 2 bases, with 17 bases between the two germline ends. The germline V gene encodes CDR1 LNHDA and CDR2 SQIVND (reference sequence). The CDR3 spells CASSIFPRRTAGNTIYF. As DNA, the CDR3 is TGTGCCAGTAGTATTTTTCCCCGACGGACAGCTGGAAACACCATATATTTT.

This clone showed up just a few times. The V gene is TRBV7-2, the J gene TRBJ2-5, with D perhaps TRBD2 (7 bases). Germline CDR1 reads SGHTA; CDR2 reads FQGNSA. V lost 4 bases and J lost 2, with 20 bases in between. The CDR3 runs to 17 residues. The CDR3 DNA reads TGTGCCAGCAGCTCCACACTGGGGGGGCAGATACAAGAGACCCAGTACTTC. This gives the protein CASSSTLGGQIQETQYF.

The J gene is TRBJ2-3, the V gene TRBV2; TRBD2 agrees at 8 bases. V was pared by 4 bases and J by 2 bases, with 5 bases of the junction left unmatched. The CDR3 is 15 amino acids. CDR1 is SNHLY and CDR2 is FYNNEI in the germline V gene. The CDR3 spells CASSGGLGNTDTQYF. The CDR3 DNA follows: TGTGCCAGCAGTGGGGGACTAGGGAACACAGATACGCAGTATTTT.

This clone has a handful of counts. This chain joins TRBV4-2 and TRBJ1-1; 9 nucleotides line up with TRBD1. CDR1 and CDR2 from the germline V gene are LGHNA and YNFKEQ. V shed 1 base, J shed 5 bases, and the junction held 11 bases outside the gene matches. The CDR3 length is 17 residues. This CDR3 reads CASSQGDRVGGGTEAFF. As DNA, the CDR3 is TGTGCCAGCAGCCAAGGGGACAGGGTAGGTGGTGGGACTGAAGCTTTCTTT.

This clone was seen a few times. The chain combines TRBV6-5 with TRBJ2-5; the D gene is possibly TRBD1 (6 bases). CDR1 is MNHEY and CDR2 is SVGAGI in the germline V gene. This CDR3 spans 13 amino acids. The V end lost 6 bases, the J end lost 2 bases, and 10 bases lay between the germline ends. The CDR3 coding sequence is TGTGCCAGCAGCCAGGGGTTGCAAGAGACCCAGTACTTC. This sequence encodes CASSQGLQETQYF.

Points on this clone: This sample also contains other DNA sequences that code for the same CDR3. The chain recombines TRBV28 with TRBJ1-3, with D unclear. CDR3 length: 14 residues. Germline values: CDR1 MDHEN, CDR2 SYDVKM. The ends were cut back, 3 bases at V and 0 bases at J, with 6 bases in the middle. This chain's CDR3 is CASSFRSSGNTIYF. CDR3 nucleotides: TGTGCCAGCAGTTTCCGGAGCTCTGGAAACACCATATATTTT.

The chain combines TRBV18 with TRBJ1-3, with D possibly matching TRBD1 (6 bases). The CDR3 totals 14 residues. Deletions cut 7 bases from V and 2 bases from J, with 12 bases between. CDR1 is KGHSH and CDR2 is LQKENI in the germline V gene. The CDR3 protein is CASFVGAPGNTIYF. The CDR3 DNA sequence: TGTGCCAGCTTCGTGGGGGCGCCTGGAAACACCATATATTTT.

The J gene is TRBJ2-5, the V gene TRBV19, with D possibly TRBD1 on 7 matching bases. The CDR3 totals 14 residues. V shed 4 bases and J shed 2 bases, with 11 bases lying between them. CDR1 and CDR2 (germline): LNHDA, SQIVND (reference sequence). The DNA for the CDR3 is TGTGCCAGTAGTACGGAGGGACAGCAAGAGACCCAGTACTTC. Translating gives CASSTEGQQETQYF.

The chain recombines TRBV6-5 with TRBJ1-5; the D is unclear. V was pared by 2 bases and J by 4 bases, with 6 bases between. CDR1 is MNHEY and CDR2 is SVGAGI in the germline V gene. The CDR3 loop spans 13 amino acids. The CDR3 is CASSYVGNQPQHF. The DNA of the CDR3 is TGTGCCAGCAGTTACGTCGGGAATCAGCCCCAGCATTTT.

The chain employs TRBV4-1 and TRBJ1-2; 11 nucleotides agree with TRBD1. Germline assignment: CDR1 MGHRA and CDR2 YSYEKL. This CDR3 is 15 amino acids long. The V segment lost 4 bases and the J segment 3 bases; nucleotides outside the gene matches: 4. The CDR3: CASSPRDRGDYGYTF. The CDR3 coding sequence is TGCGCCAGCAGCCCGAGGGACAGGGGGGACTATGGCTACACCTTC.

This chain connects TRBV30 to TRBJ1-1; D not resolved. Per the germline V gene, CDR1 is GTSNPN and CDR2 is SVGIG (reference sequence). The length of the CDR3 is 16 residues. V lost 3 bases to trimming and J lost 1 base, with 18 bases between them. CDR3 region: CAWRLERGLGNTEAFF. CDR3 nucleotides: TGTGCCTGGAGACTTGAGCGGGGTCTAGGGAACACTGAAGCTTTCTTT.

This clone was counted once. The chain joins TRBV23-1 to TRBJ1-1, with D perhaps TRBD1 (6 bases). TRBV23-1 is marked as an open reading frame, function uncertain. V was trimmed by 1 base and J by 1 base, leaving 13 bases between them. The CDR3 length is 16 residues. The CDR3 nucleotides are TGCGCCAGCAGTCAATGTTTTGACAGGAAGAACACTGAAGCTTTCTTT. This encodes CASSQCFDRKNTEAFF.

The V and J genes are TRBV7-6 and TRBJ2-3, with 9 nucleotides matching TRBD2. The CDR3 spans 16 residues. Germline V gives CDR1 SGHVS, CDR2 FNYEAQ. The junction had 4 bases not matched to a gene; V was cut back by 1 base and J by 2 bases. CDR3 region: CASSLVGLATTDTQYF. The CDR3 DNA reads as TGTGCCAGCAGCTTAGTGGGACTAGCAACCACAGATACGCAGTATTTT.

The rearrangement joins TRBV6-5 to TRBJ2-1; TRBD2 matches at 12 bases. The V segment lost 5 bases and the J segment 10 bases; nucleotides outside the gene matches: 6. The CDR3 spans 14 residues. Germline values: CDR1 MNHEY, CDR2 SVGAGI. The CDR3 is CASSERLAGDEQFF. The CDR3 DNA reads TGTGCCAGCAGTGAACGACTAGCGGGAGACGAGCAGTTCTTC.

The CDR3 region has the DNA TGTGCCAGCAGCTGGGGGACAGGGCTTGGATGGGATGGCTACACCTTC. Translating gives CASSWGTGLGWDGYTF. V gene TRBV5-6 combines with J gene TRBJ1-2, with 9 bases fitting TRBD1. Germline CDR1 reads SGHDT; CDR2 reads YYEEEE. The CDR3 loop spans 16 amino acids. The junction had 12 bases not matched to a gene; V was cut back by 3 bases and J by 6 bases.